Listed below are T cell receptor beta chains from one sample, sequenced in a study of T-cell memory formation after mild COVID-19. TCRdb used MiXCR to reprocess the 5' RACE reads, holding one entry per CDR3 protein. The repertoire holds approximately 300,000 distinct CDR3 sequences, with approximately 8.4% as singletons. Sequenced material: PBMCs or a T cell subset sorted from them (not recorded which). Source of these receptors: a man aged 18 to 35 who had mild COVID-19 (a few samples of this study predate the infection). Cell type and time point are not known. The CDR3 runs from the conserved cysteine through the conserved F or W. Not all rows give a size; the values are once, few, many and, for expanded clones, a class.

j_call,v_call,cdr3_length,clone_size,cdr3_aa
TRBJ2-1,TRBV7-2,15,few,CASSSIGTPRVEQFF
TRBJ2-1,TRBV5-1,12,many,CASREVYNEQFF
TRBJ2-2,TRBV27,13,few,CASSTVGAGELFF
TRBJ1-2,TRBV5-4,13,NA,CASSRDRDYGYTF
TRBJ1-6,TRBV5-1,15,many,CASRRTGLEDSPLHF
TRBJ1-3,TRBV7-2,16,many,CASSLMTGGSGNTIYF
TRBJ1-1,TRBV7-9,15,many,CASSYPGGPLTEAFF
TRBJ2-6,TRBV11-2,19,many,CASSTSDRPNPSGANVLTF
TRBJ2-5,TRBV7-2,14,NA,CASSPTTFQETQYF
TRBJ2-1,TRBV12-3/TRBV12-4,17,NA,CASSFRGASGKYNEQFF
TRBJ2-2,TRBV7-9,20,few,CASSWVTGQLWTGNTGELFF
TRBJ1-3,TRBV9,15,NA,CASSGQGGSGNTIYF
TRBJ2-1,TRBV28,13,many,CASSFLGGNEQFF
TRBJ1-1,TRBV14,13,NA,CASSRGGNTEAFF
TRBJ1-5,TRBV6-5,13,few,CASSYLQNQPQHF
TRBJ1-1,TRBV5-1,13,few,CASSRDRNFEAFF
TRBJ1-2,TRBV6-6,13,NA,CASSWGAGGAYTF
TRBJ1-2,TRBV5-1,14,NA,CASSLDGGPRGYTF
TRBJ2-3,TRBV11-3,16,NA,CASSLRQGGPTDTQYF
TRBJ1-2,TRBV20-1,12,few,CSAEGGTYGYTF
TRBJ2-2,TRBV29-1,13,NA,CSVSGQNTGELFF
TRBJ2-3,TRBV5-1,16,few,CASSLGARASTDTQYF
TRBJ2-7,TRBV5-1,15,NA,CASSLWDAGAYEQYF
TRBJ2-7,TRBV12-3/TRBV12-4,12,NA,CASSAGGWEQYF
TRBJ2-3,TRBV12-3/TRBV12-4,13,many,CASRAISTDTQYF
TRBJ2-7,TRBV10-3,13,few,CAISETSGLEQYF
TRBJ2-1,TRBV15,16,many,CATSRVSGGIYNEQFF
TRBJ1-1,TRBV20-1,12,many,CSATGTYTEAFF
TRBJ2-5,TRBV30,15,NA,CAWTAGDSNQETQYF
TRBJ2-3,TRBV7-2,15,few,CASSSGWLLTDTQYF
TRBJ1-2,TRBV12-3/TRBV12-4,14,many,CASSRQGAGYGYTF
TRBJ2-1,TRBV4-1,16,NA,CASSQDNRGAGNEQFF
TRBJ1-1,TRBV29-1,12,few,CSVERPGTEAFF
TRBJ2-3,TRBV29-1,17,few,CSVEAPIAGGGTDTQYF
TRBJ2-1,TRBV6-2/TRBV6-3,20,few,CASSPWDGWARGGRYNEQFF
TRBJ2-1,TRBV28,12,NA,CASSLWDNEQFF
TRBJ2-5,TRBV5-1,14,NA,CASSTETSYETQYF
TRBJ1-5,TRBV12-3/TRBV12-4,15,few,CASSFGQGASQPQHF
TRBJ2-1,TRBV19,15,NA,CASRRPGGPYNEQFF
TRBJ2-5,TRBV15,14,NA,CATSTGQPQETQYF
TRBJ1-1,TRBV5-4,14,NA,CASSSPNILTGAFF
TRBJ2-3,TRBV9,15,few,CASSVDPQLTDTQYF
TRBJ1-1,TRBV7-2,15,NA,CASQSTGGIGTEAFF
TRBJ1-1,TRBV5-1,14,many,CASSSTASNTEAFF